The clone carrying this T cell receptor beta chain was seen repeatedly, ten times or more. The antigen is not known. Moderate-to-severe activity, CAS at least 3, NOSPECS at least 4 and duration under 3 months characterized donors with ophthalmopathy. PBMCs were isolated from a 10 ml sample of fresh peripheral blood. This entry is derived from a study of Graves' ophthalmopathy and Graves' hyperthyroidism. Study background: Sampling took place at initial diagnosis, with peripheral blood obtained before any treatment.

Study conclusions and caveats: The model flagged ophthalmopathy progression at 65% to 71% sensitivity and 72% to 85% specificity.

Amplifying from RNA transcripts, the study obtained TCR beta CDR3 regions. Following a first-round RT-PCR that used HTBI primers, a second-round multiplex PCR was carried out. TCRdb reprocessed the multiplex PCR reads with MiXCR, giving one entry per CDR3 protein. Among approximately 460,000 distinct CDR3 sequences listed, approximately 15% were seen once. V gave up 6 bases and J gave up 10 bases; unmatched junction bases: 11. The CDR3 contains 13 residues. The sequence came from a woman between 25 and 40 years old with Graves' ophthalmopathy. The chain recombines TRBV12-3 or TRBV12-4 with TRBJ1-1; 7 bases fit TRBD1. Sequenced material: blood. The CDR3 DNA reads TGTGCCAGCAGCCAAATCGAACAGGGGACAGCTTTCTTT. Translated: CASSQIEQGTAFF.